This T cell receptor beta chain appears in the sequencing data of a study of beta chain features in type 1 diabetes (dated by TCRdb to about 2018). As for the study more broadly: Patients and healthy donors did not differ in mean age, gender distribution, total cell number or subset yield. Across all samples, about 110 million sorted cells were examined, and cell number per subset correlated strongly with RNA yield. The study compared the TCRB repertoires of sorted circulating CD4+ T cell subsets in recently diagnosed type 1 diabetes patients with those in matched healthy donors. Whereas all 30 or so donors provided naive and central memory subsets, regulatory and stem cell-like memory subsets were isolated from just 8 patients and roughly eight healthy donors.

What the authors observed across the whole study: In all four CD4+ subsets, TCRB CDR3 length was moderately but significantly shorter in type 1 diabetes patients. Sequencing cDNA rather than genomic DNA could over-represent highly expressing activated cells, although activation and CD3 levels did not differ between groups. Naive, central memory and regulatory TCRB repertoires appeared to be more alike among patients than among healthy donors. At VDJ recombination sites, patients with type 1 diabetes made fewer insertions and deleted more nucleotides, a pattern implying thymic rearrangement abnormalities. PCR might favor shorter templates, but patient and control samples were amplified and corrected together, so any skew would affect both groups equally. Because small numbers of individuals were included in the HLA sub-analyses, any influence of HLA type on TCRB rearrangement was left unresolved.

This clone was seen a handful of times. Its binding antigen is unknown. Base qualities are not recorded, but no much larger clone differs from it by a single base. The CDR1 and CDR2 encoded by the germline V gene are SGHAT and FQNNGV. Between the V and J ends, shortened by 5 bases and 3 bases respectively, the junction contains 26 bases. The CDR3 covers 19 residues, taking in both the cysteine and the phenylalanine. The only DNA kept is the CDR3, 57 bases in frame from the first base. From each donor, a single peripheral blood sample of about 116 mL on average was drawn into heparinised tubes. A BD FACSAria II and a panel including CD45RO, CCR7, CD25, CD127, CD95 and CD27 were used to sort naive, central memory, regulatory and stem cell-like memory CD4+ T cells. A purity above 95% was achieved for all sorted populations. PBMCs were isolated immediately by Lymphoprep density gradient centrifugation and stained directly without culture. Samples were stained and sorted in pairs, with one healthy donor and one patient per experiment, so that batch effects were minimized.

The High Capacity cDNA Reverse Transcription Kit was used to reverse transcribe all of the isolated RNA, meaning that expressed TCRB transcripts were what got sequenced. Naive, central memory and regulatory T cell samples underwent deep immunoSEQ sequencing, averaging around 3.6 million total reads per sample. Sorted cells were lysed in RLT buffer, and RNA was extracted using DNase-treated RNeasy Micro or Mini kits according to cell number. To prevent cross-contamination, every cell subset was processed on its own, while patient and healthy donor samples were processed together. The immunoSEQ multiplex PCR was used to amplify TCRB sequences from cDNA, generating 87-bp fragments that spanned the CDR3 region. Amplicons were sequenced on the Illumina HiSeq platform. The study's own analysis went as follows. PCR bias was corrected computationally using synthetic template baselines, and reads within Hamming distance 2 were collapsed, with unmergeable singletons discarded. Reads were aligned against IMGT so that V, D and J genes, CDR3 length and insertions or deletions at six rearrangement sites could be assigned. Within each subset, clonotype counts were normalized to sorted cell number, after which true diversity and Gini coefficients were computed with the tcR R package. The overlap coefficient, calculated on TCRB nucleotide sequences, was used to quantify repertoire sharing. Out-of-frame TCRB sequences from naive cells were analyzed to stand in for the pre-selection repertoire. The table comes from immuneACCESS by way of TCRdb, which keeps in-frame sequences with V and J called. Part of the clones is missing from these tables; in studies checked, under half for an unresolved V gene and the rest for unknown reasons. V and J calls and clone size are given by that table; D and trimming were obtained from the DNA. The sample table records hundreds of thousands of clones; approximately 16% of these occur just once. The ten most abundant clones make up roughly 0.015% of the sample.

This receptor chain uses TRBV11-2 and TRBJ2-1, with the D segment identity uncertain. This sequence was found in a man younger than 30 with type 1 diabetes. Sample: naive CD4+ T cells from blood. The intended sense of this specimen's cell subset or site label: true naive CD4+ T cells. The CDR3 loop reads CASSPKVGFGGRLYNEQFF. The DNA sequence is given as TGTGCCAGCAGCCCTAAGGTTGGGTTTGGCGGCCGTCTCTACAATGAGCAGTTCTTC.